A selection of T cell receptor beta chains follows, all from one sample in a study of OX40 agonist ivuxolimab in advanced cancers. Clones were sequenced by immunoSEQ multiplex PCR, and TCRdb holds only the in-frame ones, with some missing. Among about 49,000 clones, around 84% were seen once, and the ten largest hold 1.5% to 2%. The sequences come from CD4+ or CD8+ T cells sorted from blood, collected in a trial of the OX40 agonist ivuxolimab. Receptors were obtained from an adult with an advanced solid tumor such as melanoma, head and neck, liver or kidney cancer. The CDR3 runs from the conserved cysteine through the conserved F or W. Each record gives: CDR3 DNA, CDR3 protein, V gene, clone size, D gene, J gene. The D gene is left open where the match is weak. A clone size is listed for some rows: how often the clone was seen (once, few, many), or a class if it is expanded.

CDR3nt: TGTGCCAGCAGCCGGAATAGCGGGACCCACTACGAGCAGTACTTC
CDR3aa: CASSRNSGTHYEQYF
v_gene: TRBV4-2
abundance: -
d_gene: TRBD2
j_gene: TRBJ2-7

CDR3nt: TGTGCCAGCAGTTGGGGGGATTTGGGGACCGGGGAGCTGTTTTTT
CDR3aa: CASSWGDLGTGELFF
v_gene: TRBV6-6
abundance: once
d_gene: -
j_gene: TRBJ2-2

CDR3nt: TGTGCCAGCACTATATCGGCAGGCTCTTCCTACGAGCAGTACTTC
CDR3aa: CASTISAGSSYEQYF
v_gene: TRBV18
abundance: -
d_gene: -
j_gene: TRBJ2-7

CDR3nt: TGCGCCAGCAGCCCCGAGGGGACCTCGGGGCAGTTCTTC
CDR3aa: CASSPEGTSGQFF
v_gene: TRBV5-1
abundance: -
d_gene: -
j_gene: TRBJ2-1

CDR3nt: TGTGCCAGCAGTTACGGCCAAGAGCAGTACTTC
CDR3aa: CASSYGQEQYF
v_gene: TRBV6-5
abundance: once
d_gene: -
j_gene: TRBJ2-7

CDR3nt: TGTGCCAGCAGCTACCGGACAGGGGACTCCTACGAGCAGTACTTC
CDR3aa: CASSYRTGDSYEQYF
v_gene: TRBV7-8
abundance: -
d_gene: TRBD1
j_gene: TRBJ2-7

CDR3nt: TGTGCCAGCGCCCGGGACAGGGGGCGGAACACTGAAGCTTTCTTT
CDR3aa: CASARDRGRNTEAFF
v_gene: TRBV25-1
abundance: -
d_gene: TRBD1
j_gene: TRBJ1-1

CDR3nt: TGTGCCAGCAGCTTAGGTGGCGGTGAGAGCTCTGGAAACACCATATATTTT
CDR3aa: CASSLGGGESSGNTIYF
v_gene: TRBV7-2
abundance: -
d_gene: -
j_gene: TRBJ1-3

CDR3nt: TGCGCCAGTCAAGCCCAGTCGAGTCCTAGCATTCAGTACTTC
CDR3aa: CASQAQSSPSIQYF
v_gene: TRBV5-1
abundance: -
d_gene: -
j_gene: TRBJ2-4

CDR3nt: TGTGCCAGCAGGGTACTAGCGGGAGGCTTCAATGAGCAGTTCTTC
CDR3aa: CASRVLAGGFNEQFF
v_gene: TRBV6-1
abundance: few
d_gene: TRBD2
j_gene: TRBJ2-1

CDR3nt: TGTGCCAGCAGCGTAGGCGGGGTACAGCAGCCCCAGCATTTT
CDR3aa: CASSVGGVQQPQHF
v_gene: TRBV9
abundance: -
d_gene: -
j_gene: TRBJ1-5

CDR3nt: TGTGCCAGCACCTTAGAAACGAACACCGGGGAGCTGTTTTTT
CDR3aa: CASTLETNTGELFF
v_gene: TRBV27
abundance: -
d_gene: -
j_gene: TRBJ2-2

CDR3nt: TGTGCCAGCAGTTTAGCGGGAAGGGAAGAGACCCAGTACTTC
CDR3aa: CASSLAGREETQYF
v_gene: TRBV6-4
abundance: few
d_gene: TRBD2
j_gene: TRBJ2-5

CDR3nt: TGTGCCAGCAGCTTTATAGGAGATACGCAGTATTTT
CDR3aa: CASSFIGDTQYF
v_gene: TRBV11-2
abundance: -
d_gene: -
j_gene: TRBJ2-3

CDR3nt: TGTGCCAGCAGCTTACAGCGAGATCAGCCCCAGCATTTT
CDR3aa: CASSLQRDQPQHF
v_gene: TRBV7-8
abundance: -
d_gene: -
j_gene: TRBJ1-5